This TCR beta chain was captured by sequencing in a study of T cell repertoires in cytomegalovirus infection. Study at large: Indications of both CMV infection and matching HLA type were provided by public TCR beta signatures.

This clonotype was counted a few times. The antigen is not known. Overall study findings and caveats: There were HLA-C-restricted CMV-specific TCR beta clonotypes dominating the ex vivo response. Carriers of CMV plus the relevant HLA were identified by cumulative public TCR beta family frequency.

MiXCR, run by TCRdb on the reads, gives a single entry per CDR3 protein. The data contain around 180,000 distinct CDR3 sequences, roughly 20% of them singletons. The receptor comes from a human donor in good health (CMV status not recorded). Some clones in this sample may be carry-over from other donors' samples. Source material: PBMCs.

CDR3 nucleotide sequence: TGTGCCAGCAGCGTAGAAGGCAGCCACGGAGAGACCCAGTACTTC. Its translation: CASSVEGSHGETQYF. V and J are TRBV9 and TRBJ2-5; D unresolved. CDR3 size: 15 residues. V was clipped by 0 bases and J by 4 bases, with 13 bases between them. Germline CDR1 reads SGDLS; CDR2 reads YYNGEE.